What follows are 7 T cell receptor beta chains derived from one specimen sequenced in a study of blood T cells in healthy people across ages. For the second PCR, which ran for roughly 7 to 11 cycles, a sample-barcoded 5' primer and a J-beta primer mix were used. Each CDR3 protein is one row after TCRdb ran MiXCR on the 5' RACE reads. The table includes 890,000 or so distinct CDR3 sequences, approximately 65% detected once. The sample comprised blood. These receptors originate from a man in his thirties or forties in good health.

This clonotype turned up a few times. The CDR3 sequence is CASSLGVRDYGYTF. In DNA form, the CDR3 reads TGTGCCAGCAGCTTAGGAGTCCGGGACTATGGCTACACCTTC. The rearrangement links TRBV7-9 to TRBJ1-2; D gene unclear. Trimming removed 1 base at V and 3 bases at J, with 9 bases between. Germline V gives CDR1 SEHNR, CDR2 FQNEAQ (reference sequence). The CDR3 sequence is 14 residues long.

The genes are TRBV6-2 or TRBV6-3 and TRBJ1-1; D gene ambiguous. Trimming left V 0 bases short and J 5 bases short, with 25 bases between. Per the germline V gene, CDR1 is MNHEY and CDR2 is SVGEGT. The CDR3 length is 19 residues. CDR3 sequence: CASSYSILQLDLWGTEAFF. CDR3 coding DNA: TGTGCCAGCAGTTACTCGATTTTACAGTTGGACCTTTGGGGAACTGAAGCTTTCTTT.

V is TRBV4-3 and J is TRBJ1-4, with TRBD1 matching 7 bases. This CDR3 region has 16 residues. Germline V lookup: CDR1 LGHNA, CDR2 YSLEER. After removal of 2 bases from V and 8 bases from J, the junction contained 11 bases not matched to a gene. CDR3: CASSQPPGGGAEKLFF. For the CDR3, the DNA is TGCGCCAGCAGCCAACCACCAGGGGGGGGTGCGGAAAAACTGTTTTTT.

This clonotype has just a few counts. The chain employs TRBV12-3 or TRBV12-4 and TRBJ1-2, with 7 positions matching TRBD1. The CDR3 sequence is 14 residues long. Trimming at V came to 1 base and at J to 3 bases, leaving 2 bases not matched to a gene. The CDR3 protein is CASSLGGTDYGYTF. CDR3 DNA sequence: TGTGCCAGCAGTTTAGGGGGGACAGACTATGGCTACACCTTC.

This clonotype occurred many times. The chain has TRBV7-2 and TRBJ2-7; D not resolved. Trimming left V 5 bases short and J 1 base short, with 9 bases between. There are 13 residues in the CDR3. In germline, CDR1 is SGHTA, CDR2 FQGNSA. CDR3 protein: CASSPLGSYEQYF. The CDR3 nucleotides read TGTGCCAGCAGCCCATTGGGATCCTACGAGCAGTACTTC.

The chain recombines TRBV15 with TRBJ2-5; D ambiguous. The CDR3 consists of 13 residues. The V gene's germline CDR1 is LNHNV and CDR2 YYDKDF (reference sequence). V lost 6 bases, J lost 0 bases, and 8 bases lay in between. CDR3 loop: CATRDFYQETQYF. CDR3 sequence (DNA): TGTGCCACCAGAGACTTTTACCAAGAGACCCAGTACTTC.

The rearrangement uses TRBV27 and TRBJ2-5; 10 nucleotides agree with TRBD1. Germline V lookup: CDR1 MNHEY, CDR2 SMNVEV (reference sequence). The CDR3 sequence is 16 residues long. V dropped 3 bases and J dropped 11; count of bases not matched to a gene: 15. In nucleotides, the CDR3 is TGTGCCAGCAGTTTCCCGCCGGGACAGGGGACCCATGAGCAGTACTTC. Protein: CASSFPPGQGTHEQYF.